Described below is a single T cell receptor (beta chain) sequence and its context. The sample comes from a study of shared clonotypes between healthy human individuals. The length of the CDR3 is 13 residues. Germline lookup yields CDR1 MNHNS and CDR2 SASEGT. Unmatched junction bases numbered 2, after V lost 6 bases and J lost 1 base. Measured with immunoSEQ multiplex PCR; TCRdb has only the in-frame clones, and not every one. The repertoire consists of about 2 million clones, with approximately 95% occurring once and the leading ten covering around 1.2%. Naive CD8 cells were CD45RO-negative, positively selected for CCR7, excluding terminally differentiated effector memory CD45RA+ cells.

This TCR was sampled from a man aged 18 to 29 in good health. The sequencing sample was made of naive CD8+ T cells sorted from blood. The V call is TRBV6-1, the J call TRBJ1-1; 7 bases agree with TRBD1. The CDR3 DNA follows: TGTGCCAGCAGCTGGGACAGGAACACTGAAGCTTTCTTT. Protein: CASSWDRNTEAFF.